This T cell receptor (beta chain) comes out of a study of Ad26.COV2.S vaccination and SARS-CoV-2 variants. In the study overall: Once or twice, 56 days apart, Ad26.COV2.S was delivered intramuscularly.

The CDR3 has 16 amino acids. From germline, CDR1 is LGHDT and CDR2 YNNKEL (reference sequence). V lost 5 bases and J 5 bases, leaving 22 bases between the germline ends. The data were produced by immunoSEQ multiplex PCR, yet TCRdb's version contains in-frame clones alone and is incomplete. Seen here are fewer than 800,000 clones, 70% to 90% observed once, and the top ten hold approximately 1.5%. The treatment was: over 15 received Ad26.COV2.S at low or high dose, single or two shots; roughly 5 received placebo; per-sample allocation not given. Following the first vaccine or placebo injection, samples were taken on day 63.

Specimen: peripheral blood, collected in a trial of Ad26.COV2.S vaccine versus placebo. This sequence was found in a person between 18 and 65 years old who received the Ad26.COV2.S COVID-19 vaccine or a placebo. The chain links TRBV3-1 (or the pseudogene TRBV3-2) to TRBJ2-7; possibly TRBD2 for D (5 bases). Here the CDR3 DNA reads TGTGCCAGCAGCTCAGCCACCTTCGGGAAAGGAAACGAGCAGTACTTC. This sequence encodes CASSSATFGKGNEQYF.